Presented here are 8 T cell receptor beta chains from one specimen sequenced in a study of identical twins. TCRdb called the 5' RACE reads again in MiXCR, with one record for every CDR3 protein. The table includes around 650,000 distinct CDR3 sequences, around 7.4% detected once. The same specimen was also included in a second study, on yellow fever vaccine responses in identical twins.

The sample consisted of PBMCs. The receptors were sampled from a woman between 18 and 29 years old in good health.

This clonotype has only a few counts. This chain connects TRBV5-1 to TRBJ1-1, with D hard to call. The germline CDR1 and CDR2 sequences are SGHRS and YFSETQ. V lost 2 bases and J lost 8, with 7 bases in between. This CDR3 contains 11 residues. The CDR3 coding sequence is TGCGCCAGCAGCTTCGATGACGAAGCTTTCTTT. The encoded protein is CASSFDDEAFF. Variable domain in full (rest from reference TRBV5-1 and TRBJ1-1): KAGVTQTPRYLIKTRGQQVTLSCSPISGHRSVSWYQQTPGQGLQFLFEYFSETQRNKGNFPGRFSGRQFSNSRSEMNVSTLELGDSALYLCASSFDDEAFFGQGTRLTVV.

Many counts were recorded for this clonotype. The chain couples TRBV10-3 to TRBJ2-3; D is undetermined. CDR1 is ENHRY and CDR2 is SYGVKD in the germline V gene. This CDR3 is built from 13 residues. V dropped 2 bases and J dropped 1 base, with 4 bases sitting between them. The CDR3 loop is CAISEGGTDTQYF. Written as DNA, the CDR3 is TGTGCCATCAGTGAGGGGGGCACAGATACGCAGTATTTT.

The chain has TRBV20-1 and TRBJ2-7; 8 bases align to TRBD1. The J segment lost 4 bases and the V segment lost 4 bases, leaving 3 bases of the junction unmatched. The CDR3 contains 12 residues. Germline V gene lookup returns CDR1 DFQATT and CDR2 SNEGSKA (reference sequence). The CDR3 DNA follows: TGCAGTGCTACAGGGGGCGTTTACGAGCAGTACTTC. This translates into CSATGGVYEQYF.

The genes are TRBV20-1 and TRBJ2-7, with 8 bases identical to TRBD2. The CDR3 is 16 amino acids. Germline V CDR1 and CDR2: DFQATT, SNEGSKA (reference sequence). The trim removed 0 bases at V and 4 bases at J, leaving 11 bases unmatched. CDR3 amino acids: CSARDRSAGDRYEQYF. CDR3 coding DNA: TGCAGTGCTAGAGATAGGTCAGCGGGAGATCGTTACGAGCAGTACTTC.

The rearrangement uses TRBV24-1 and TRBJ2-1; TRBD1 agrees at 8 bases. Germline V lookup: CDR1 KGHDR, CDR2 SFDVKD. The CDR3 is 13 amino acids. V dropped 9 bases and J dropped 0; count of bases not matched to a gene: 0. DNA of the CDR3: TGTGCCACCGGGACAGGCTCCTACAATGAGCAGTTCTTC. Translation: CATGTGSYNEQFF.

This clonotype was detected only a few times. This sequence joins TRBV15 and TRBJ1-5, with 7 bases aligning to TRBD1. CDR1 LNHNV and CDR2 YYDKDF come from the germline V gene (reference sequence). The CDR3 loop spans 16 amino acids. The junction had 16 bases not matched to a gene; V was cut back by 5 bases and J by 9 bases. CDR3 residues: CATSESGQAPVGPQHF. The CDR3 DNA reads TGTGCCACCAGCGAAAGCGGACAGGCCCCAGTAGGGCCCCAGCATTTT.

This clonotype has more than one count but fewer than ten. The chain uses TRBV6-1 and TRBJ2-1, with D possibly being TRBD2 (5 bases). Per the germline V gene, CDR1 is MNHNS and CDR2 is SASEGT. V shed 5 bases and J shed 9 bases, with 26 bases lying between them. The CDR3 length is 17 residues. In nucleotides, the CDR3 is TGTGCCAGCAGTAAAATGACGGCTAGCCCGCTCTATGGTGAGCAGTTCTTC. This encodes CASSKMTASPLYGEQFF.

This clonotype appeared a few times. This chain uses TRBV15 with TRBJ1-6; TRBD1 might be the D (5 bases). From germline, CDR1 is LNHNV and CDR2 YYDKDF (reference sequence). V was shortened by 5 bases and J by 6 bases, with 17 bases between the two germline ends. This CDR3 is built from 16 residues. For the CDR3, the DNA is TGTGCCACCAGCCGAGGAACCCAGGGTCTTAATTCACCCCTCCACTTT. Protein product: CATSRGTQGLNSPLHF.